This T cell receptor (beta chain) was identified in a study of blood T cell repertoires in COVID-19. Study as a whole: Italy, Spain and the United States were the sources of the convalescent and acute COVID-19 samples. PBMCs, B-cell-depleted T cells, or T cells were the source of the cDNA or gDNA that made up the material.

This clone appeared a few times. Assay: immunoSEQ multiplex PCR; the TCRdb copy retains only in-frame clones and omits some. The sample shows fewer than 85,000 clones, around 79% of them seen only once. Trimming stripped 6 bases from V and 0 bases from J, with 17 bases between. CDR3 length equals 16 residues. Germline values: CDR1 ENHRY, CDR2 SYGVKD. The receptor was derived from a woman in her seventies with acute or convalescent COVID-19. The chain uses TRBV10-3 and TRBJ1-2, with D perhaps matching TRBD1 (6 bases). Sequenced input: peripheral blood. The CDR3 is CAIRRTDDLTNYGYTF. CDR3 coding DNA: TGTGCCATCAGGAGGACAGACGACTTAACTAACTATGGCTACACCTTC.